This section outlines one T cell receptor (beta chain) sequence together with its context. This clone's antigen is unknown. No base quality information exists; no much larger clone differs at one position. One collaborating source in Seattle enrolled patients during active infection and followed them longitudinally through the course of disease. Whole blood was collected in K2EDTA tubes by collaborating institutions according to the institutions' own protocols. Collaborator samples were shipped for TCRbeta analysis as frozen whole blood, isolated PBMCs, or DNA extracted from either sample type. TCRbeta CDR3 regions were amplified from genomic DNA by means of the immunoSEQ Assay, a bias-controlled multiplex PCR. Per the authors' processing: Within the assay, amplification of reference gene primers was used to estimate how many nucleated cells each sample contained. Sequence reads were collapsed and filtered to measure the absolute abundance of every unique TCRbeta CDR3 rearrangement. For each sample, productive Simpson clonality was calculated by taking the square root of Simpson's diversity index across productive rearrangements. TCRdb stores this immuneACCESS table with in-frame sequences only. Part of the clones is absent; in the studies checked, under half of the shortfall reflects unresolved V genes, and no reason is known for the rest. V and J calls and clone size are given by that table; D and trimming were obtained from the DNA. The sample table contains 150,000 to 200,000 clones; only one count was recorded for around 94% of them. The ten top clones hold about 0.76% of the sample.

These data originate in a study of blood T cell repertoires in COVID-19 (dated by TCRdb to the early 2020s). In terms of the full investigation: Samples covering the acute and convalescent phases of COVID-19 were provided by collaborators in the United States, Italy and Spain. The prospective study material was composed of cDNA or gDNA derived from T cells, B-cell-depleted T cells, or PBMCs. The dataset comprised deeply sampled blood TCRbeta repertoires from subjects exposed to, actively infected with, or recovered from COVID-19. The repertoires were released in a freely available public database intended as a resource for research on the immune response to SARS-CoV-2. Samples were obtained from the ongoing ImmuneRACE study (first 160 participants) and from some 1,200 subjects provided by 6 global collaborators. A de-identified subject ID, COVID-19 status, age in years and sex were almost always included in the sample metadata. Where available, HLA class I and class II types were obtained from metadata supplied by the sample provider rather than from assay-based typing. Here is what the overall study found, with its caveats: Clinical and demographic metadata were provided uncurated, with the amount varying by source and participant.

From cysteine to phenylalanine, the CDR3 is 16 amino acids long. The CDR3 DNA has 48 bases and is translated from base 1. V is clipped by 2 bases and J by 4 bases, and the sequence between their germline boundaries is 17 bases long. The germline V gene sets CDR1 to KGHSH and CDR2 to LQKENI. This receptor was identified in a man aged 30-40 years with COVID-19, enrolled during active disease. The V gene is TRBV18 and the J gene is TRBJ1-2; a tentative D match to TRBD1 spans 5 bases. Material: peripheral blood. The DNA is TGTGCCAGCTCACCAGCGCCGCTTGGGGGGACCTATGGCTACACCTTC. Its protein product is CASSPAPLGGTYGYTF. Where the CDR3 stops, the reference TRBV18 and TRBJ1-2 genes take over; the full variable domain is NAGVMQNPRHLVRRRGQEARLRCSPMKGHSHVYWYRQLPEEGLKFMVYLQKENIIDESGMPKERFSAEFPKEGPSILRIQQVVRGDSAAYFCASSPAPLGGTYGYTFGSGTRLTVV.